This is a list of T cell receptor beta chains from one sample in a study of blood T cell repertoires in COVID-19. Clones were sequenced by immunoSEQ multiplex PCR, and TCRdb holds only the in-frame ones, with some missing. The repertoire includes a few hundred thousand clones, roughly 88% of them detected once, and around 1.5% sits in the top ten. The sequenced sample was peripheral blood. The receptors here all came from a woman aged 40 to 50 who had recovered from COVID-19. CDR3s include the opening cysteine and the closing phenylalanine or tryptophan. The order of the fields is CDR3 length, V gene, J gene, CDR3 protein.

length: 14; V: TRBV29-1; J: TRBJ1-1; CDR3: CSGTLQGAFTEAFF
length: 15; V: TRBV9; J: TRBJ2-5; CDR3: CASSLASGGQETQYF
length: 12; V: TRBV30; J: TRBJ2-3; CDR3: CAWTGGGNTQYF
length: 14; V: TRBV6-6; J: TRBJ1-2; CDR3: CASISRLSNAGYTF
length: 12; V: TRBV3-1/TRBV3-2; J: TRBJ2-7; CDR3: CASSQDRYEQYF
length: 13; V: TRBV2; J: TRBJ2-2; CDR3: CASRNPLPGELFF
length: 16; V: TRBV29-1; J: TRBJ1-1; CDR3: CSVEDSVRQVKTEAFF
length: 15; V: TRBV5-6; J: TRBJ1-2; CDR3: CASSFGQAFVGGYTF
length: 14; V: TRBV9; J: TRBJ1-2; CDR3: CASSVGDSNYGYTF
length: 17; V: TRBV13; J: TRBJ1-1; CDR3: CASSIGMGGRLNTEAFF
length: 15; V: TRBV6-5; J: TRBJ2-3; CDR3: CASSYSVGGTDTQYF
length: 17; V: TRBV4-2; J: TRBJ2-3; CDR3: CASSQLSASGATDTQYF
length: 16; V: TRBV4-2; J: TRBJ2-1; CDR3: CASSSVGGDTYNEQFF
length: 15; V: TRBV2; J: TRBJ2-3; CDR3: CASRTTSGSTDTQYF
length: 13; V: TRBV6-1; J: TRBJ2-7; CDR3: CASSEPERYEQYF
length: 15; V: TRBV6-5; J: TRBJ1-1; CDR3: CASISKGGGRWDAFF
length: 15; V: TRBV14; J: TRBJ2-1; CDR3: CASSLEASSYNEQFF
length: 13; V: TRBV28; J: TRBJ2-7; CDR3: CASRLTGAYEQYF
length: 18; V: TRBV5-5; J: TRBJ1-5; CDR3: CASSPGTGLLYSNQPQHF
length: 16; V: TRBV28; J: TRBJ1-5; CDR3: CASSSTGFAPSQPQHF
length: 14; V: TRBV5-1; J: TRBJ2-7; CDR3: CASSLEFIAGEQYF
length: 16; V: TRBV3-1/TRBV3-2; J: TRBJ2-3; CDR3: CASSQGAGGLTDTQYF
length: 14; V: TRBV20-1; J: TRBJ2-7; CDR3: CSASLRGVGYEQYF
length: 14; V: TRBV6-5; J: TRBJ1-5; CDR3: CASSYVGLDQPQHF
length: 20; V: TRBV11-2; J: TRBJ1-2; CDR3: CASSLDSLRQGGFVLGGYTF
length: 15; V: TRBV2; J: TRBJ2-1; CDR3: CASSEWASSYNEQFF
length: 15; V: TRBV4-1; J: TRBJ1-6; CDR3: CASSEDLFQNSPLHF
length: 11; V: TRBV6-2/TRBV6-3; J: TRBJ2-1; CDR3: CASSSGNEQFF
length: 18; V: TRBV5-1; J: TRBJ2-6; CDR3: CASSPRGGSRSGANVLTF
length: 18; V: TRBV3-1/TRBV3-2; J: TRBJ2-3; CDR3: CASSRNRATGRSTDTQYF
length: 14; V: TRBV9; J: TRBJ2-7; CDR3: CASSVGQGTYEQYF
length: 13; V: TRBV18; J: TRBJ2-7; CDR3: CASSRDRDHEQYF
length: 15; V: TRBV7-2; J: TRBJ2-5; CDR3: CASSNQGRYGETQYF
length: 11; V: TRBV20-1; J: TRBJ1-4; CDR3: CSARWGVELFF
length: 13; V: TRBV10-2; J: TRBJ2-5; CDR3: CASRETGEETQYF
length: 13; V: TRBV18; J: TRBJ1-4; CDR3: CASSPTGDEKLFF
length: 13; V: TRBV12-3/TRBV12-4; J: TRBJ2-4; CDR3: CASSFGGDDIQYF
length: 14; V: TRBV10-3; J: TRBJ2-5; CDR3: CAISEPGQGETQYF
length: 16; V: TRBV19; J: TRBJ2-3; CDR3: CASSPGLAGGTDTQYF
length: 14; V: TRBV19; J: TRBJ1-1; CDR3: CASAKVPANTEAFF
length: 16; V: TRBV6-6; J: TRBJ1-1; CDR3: CASSFGEDRGMAEAFF
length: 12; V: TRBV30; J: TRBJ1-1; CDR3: CAWAPVNTEAFF
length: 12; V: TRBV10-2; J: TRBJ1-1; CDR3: CASSDRGTEAFF
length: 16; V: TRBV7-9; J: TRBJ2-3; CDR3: CASSLGLLINTDTQYF
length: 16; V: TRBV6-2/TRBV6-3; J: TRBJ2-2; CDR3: CASSADRVPGAGELFF
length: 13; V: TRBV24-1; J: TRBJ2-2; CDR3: CATVGTPSGELFF
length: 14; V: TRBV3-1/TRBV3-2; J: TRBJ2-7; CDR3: CASSQELRGNEQYF
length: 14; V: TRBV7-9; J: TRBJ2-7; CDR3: CASSFGTPRLEQYF
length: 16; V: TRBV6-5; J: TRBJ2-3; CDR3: CASSYYEVGQTDTQYF